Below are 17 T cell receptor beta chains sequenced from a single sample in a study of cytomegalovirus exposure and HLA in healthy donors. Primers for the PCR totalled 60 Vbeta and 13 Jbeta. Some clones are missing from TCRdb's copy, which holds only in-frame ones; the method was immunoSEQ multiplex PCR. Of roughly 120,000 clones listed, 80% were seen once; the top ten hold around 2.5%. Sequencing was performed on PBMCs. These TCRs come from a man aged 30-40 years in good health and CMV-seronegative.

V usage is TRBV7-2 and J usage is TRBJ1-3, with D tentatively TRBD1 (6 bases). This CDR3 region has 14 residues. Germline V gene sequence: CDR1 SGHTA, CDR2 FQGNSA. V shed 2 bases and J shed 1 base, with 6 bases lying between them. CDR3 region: CASSLQGSGNTIYF. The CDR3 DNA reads TGTGCCAGCAGCTTACAGGGGTCTGGAAACACCATATATTTT.

The CDR3 nucleotides read TGTGCCAGCAGTCCCAGTAATACGCAGTATTTT. This sequence encodes CASSPSNTQYF. The chain carries TRBV6-5 and TRBJ2-3; D is ambiguous. Deletions cut 5 bases from V and 7 bases from J, with 7 bases between. The CDR3 is 11 amino acids. Per germline, CDR1 MNHEY and CDR2 SVGAGI.

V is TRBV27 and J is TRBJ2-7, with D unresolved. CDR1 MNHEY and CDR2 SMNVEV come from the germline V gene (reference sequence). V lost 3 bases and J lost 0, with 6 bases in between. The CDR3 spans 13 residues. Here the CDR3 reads CASSFASSYEQYF. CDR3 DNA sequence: TGTGCCAGCAGTTTCGCTAGCTCCTACGAGCAGTACTTC.

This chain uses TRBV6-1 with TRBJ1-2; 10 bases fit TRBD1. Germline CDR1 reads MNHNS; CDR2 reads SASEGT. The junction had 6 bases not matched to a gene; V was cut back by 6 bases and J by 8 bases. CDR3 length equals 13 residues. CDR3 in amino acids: CASSDGTGEGYTF. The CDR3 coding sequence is TGTGCCAGCAGCGATGGGACAGGGGAGGGCTACACCTTC.

This chain's CDR3 is CASSFQRVTDTQYF. The CDR3 nucleotides are TGTGCCAGCAGCTTCCAGCGGGTCACAGATACGCAGTATTTT. The chain employs TRBV7-9 and TRBJ2-3, with D tentatively TRBD2 (6 bases). The germline CDR1 and CDR2 sequences are SEHNR and FQNEAQ (reference sequence). V was cut by 3 bases and J by 2 bases, with 9 bases left in between. The CDR3 loop spans 14 amino acids.

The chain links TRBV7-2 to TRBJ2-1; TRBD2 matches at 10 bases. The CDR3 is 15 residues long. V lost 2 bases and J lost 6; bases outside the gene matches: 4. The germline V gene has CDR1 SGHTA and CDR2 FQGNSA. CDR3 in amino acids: CASSLSSGSVNEQFF. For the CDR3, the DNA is TGTGCCAGCAGCTTATCTAGCGGGAGTGTCAATGAGCAGTTCTTC.

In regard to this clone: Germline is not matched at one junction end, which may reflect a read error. Written as DNA, the CDR3 is TGTGCCAGCAGTGAAGCACGCCTCGTTAGCTCCTACGAGCAGCACTTC. It specifies CASSEARLVSSYEQHF. V gene TRBV6-1 combines with J gene TRBJ2-7, with unresolved D. The CDR3 covers 16 residues. Germline CDR1 and CDR2: MNHNS and SASEGT.

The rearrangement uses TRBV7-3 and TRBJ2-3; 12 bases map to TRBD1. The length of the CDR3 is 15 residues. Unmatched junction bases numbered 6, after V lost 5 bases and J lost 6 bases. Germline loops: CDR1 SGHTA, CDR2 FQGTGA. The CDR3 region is CASSPGQGALDTQYF. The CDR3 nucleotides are TGTGCCAGCAGCCCGGGACAGGGGGCGTTGGATACGCAGTATTTT.

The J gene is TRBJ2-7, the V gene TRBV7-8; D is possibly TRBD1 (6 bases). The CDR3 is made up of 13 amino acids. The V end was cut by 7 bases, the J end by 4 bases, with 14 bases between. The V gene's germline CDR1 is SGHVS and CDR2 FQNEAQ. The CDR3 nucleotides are TGTGCCAGCACCCTGAGGCAGGGGTACGAGCAGTACTTC. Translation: CASTLRQGYEQYF.

The CDR3 DNA reads as TGTGCCAGCAGTGAAGCGCGCTCGACTCATTGGCGTCAGCCCCAGCATTTT. This encodes CASSEARSTHWRQPQHF. This chain joins TRBV6-1 and TRBJ1-5; unclear D gene. Germline V gene data show CDR1 as MNHNS and CDR2 as SASEGT. Trimming left V 0 bases short and J 6 bases short, with 18 bases between. The CDR3 runs to 17 residues.

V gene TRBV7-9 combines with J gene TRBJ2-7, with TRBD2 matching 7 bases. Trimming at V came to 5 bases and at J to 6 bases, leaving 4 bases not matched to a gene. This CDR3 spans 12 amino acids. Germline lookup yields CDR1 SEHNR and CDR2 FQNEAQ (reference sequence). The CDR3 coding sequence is TGTGCCAGCAGCCAGACTAGCCCCGAGCAGTACTTC. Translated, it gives CASSQTSPEQYF.

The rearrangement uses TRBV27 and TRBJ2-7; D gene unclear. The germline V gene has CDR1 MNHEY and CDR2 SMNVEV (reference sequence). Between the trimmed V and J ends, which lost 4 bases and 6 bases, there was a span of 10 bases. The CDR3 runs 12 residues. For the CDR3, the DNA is TGTGCCAGCAGTTCCCCACGAGGCGAGCAGTACTTC. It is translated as CASSSPRGEQYF.

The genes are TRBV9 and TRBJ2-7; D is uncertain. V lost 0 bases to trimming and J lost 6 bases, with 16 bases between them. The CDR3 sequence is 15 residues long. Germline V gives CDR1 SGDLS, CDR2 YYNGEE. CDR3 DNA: TGTGCCAGCAGCGTAGTACAGACCCTCATCTCCGAGCAGTACTTC. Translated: CASSVVQTLISEQYF.

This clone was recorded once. As DNA, the CDR3 is TGTGCCAGCTCACCACCCATTGCAGACTCCTACGAGCAGTACTTC. Translation gives CASSPPIADSYEQYF. The V call is TRBV18, the J call TRBJ2-7; unclear D gene. Between the trimmed V and J ends, which lost 0 bases and 0 bases, there was a span of 9 bases. Germline V CDR1 and CDR2: KGHSH, LQKENI. This CDR3 spans 15 amino acids.

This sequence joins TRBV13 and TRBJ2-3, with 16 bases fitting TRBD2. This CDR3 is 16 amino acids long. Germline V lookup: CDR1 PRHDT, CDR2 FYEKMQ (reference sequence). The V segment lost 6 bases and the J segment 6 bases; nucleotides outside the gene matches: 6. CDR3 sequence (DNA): TGTGCCAGCAGATGGGGACTAGCGGGAGGGCCGGATACGCAGTATTTT. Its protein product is CASRWGLAGGPDTQYF.

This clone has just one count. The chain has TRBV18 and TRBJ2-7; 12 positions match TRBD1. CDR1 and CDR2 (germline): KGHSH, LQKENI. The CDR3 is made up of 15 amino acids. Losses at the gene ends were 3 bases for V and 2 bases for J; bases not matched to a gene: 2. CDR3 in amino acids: CASSPGQGAAYEQYF. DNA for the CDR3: TGTGCCAGCTCACCGGGACAGGGGGCCGCCTACGAGCAGTACTTC. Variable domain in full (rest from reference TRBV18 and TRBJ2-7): NAGVMQNPRHLVRRRGQEARLRCSPMKGHSHVYWYRQLPEEGLKFMVYLQKENIIDESGMPKERFSAEFPKEGPSILRIQQVVRGDSAAYFCASSPGQGAAYEQYFGPGTRLTVT.

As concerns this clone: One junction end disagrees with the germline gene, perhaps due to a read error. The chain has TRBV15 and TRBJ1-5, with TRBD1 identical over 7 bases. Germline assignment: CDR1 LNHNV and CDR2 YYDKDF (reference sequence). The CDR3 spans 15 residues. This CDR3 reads CATSRVDRSNQPQNF. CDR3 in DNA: TGTGCCACCAGCAGAGTGGACAGGAGCAATCAGCCCCAGAATTTT.